A selection of T cell receptor beta chains follows, all from one sample in a study of blood T cell repertoires in COVID-19. The protocol was immunoSEQ multiplex PCR, while the TCRdb copy is restricted to in-frame clones and leaves out a portion. The table has 100,000 to 150,000 clones, 88% seen once. Sequencing used peripheral blood. Receptors originate from a woman aged 80 or over with acute or convalescent COVID-19. The CDR3 runs from the conserved cysteine through the conserved F or W. The order of the fields is CDR3 DNA, CDR3 protein, D gene, V gene, clone size, J gene. D genes are given only for firm matches. Clone size is stated in some rows and not others, as once, few, many or a class when expanded.

TGTGCCACTGCCGGTGTCGCCGGCTACACCTTC | CATAGVAGYTF | . | TRBV27 | few | TRBJ1-2
TGTGCCAGCAGTTTAGACCCCCTACAGGGCTACGAGCAGTACTTC | CASSLDPLQGYEQYF | . | TRBV28 | . | TRBJ2-7
TGTGCCAGCTCACCTTCTTATAGCAATCAGCCCCAGCATTTT | CASSPSYSNQPQHF | . | TRBV18 | . | TRBJ1-5
TGCGCCAGCAGCCAAGTGACAGGGGTGGGATCACCCCTCCACTTT | CASSQVTGVGSPLHF | TRBD1 | TRBV4-1 | . | TRBJ1-6
TGCAGTGCTAGTCAGGGGGCACACACAGATACGCAGTATTTT | CSASQGAHTDTQYF | TRBD1 | TRBV20-1 | . | TRBJ2-3
TGTGCCAGCAGCTTGGGAGGACTAGCGTTAGAGACCCAGTACTTC | CASSLGGLALETQYF | TRBD2 | TRBV7-2 | . | TRBJ2-5
TGCGCCAGCAGCCCGAAGGACAGCGGCAACGAGCAGTACTTC | CASSPKDSGNEQYF | . | TRBV5-1 | . | TRBJ2-7
TGTGCCAGCAGCTTGGTGTGGCAAGAGCAGTTCTTC | CASSLVWQEQFF | . | TRBV7-9 | . | TRBJ2-1
TGTGCCAGCAGTCACGACAGTGCCTATGGCTACACCTTC | CASSHDSAYGYTF | . | TRBV6-2/TRBV6-3 | . | TRBJ1-2
TGTGCCAGTAGTGTCGGACAGGGCTCTGGAAACACCATATATTTT | CASSVGQGSGNTIYF | TRBD1 | TRBV19 | . | TRBJ1-3
TGTGCCAGTAGTGACAGAAACAATGAGCAGTTCTTC | CASSDRNNEQFF | . | TRBV19 | once | TRBJ2-1
TGTGCCAGCAGCACCTTTGGAGTAGCCAAAAACATTCAGTACTTC | CASSTFGVAKNIQYF | . | TRBV6-5 | . | TRBJ2-4
TGTGCCAGCAGTATGTACAGGGGGTCACCCCTCCACTTT | CASSMYRGSPLHF | TRBD1 | TRBV6-5 | . | TRBJ1-6
TGCGCCAGCAGCTCCGGACAGGGGGCATTGCTGCCTGGAAACACCATATATTTT | CASSSGQGALLPGNTIYF | TRBD1 | TRBV5-1 | . | TRBJ1-3
TGTGCCATCACCTCGGGACAGGGCTCCTACGAGCAGTACTTC | CAITSGQGSYEQYF | TRBD1 | TRBV10-3 | . | TRBJ2-7
TGTGCCAGCAGCGTAGGGACAACCCAGCCCCAGCATTTT | CASSVGTTQPQHF | . | TRBV9 | . | TRBJ1-5
TGTGCCAGTAGTAGGGACAGGCTATACAATGAGCAGTTCTTC | CASSRDRLYNEQFF | TRBD1 | TRBV19 | once | TRBJ2-1
TGTGCCAGCAGTCGGGGACTAGCGGGGGCCCTCTACGAGCAGTACTTC | CASSRGLAGALYEQYF | TRBD2 | TRBV6-2/TRBV6-3 | . | TRBJ2-7
TGTGCCAGCAGTTCGGGGGGCGATACTGAAGCTTTCTTT | CASSSGGDTEAFF | . | TRBV6-5 | . | TRBJ1-1
TGTGCCAGCAGTCGGACAGGTCGCCCATACGTGCAGTACTTC | CASSRTGRPYVQYF | TRBD1 | TRBV6-5 | . | TRBJ2-7
TGTGCCAGCAGGGCCGGGGGGGGGATGAATTCACCCCTCCACTTT | CASRAGGGMNSPLHF | . | TRBV5-4 | . | TRBJ1-6
TGTGCCAGCAGTCTAAGAGCGGAAACCACTTACGAGCAGTACTTC | CASSLRAETTYEQYF | . | TRBV28 | . | TRBJ2-7
TGTGCCAGCAGCCGAGCAGACCCCAGACCGGGACTAGCGGGAGTAACGGATACGCAGTATTTT | CASSRADPRPGLAGVTDTQYF | TRBD2 | TRBV7-6 | . | TRBJ2-3
TGCGCCAGCAGCCCGGGAGGACAGGGGAGGACTGAAGCTTTCTTT | CASSPGGQGRTEAFF | TRBD1 | TRBV5-1 | . | TRBJ1-1
TGTGCCAGTAGTAGTGCGACTAGCGGGAGTAGGGAGACCCAGTACTTC | CASSSATSGSRETQYF | TRBD2 | TRBV19 | . | TRBJ2-5
TGTGCCATCAGTAAAGCAGGGTCGGATGGCTACACCTTC | CAISKAGSDGYTF | . | TRBV10-3 | . | TRBJ1-2
TGTGCCAGCAGCGTAGGAGGGGGTGGCAATCAGCCCCAGCATTTT | CASSVGGGGNQPQHF | . | TRBV9 | . | TRBJ1-5
TGCGCCAGCAGCTTGGGGCAACTAGGACCCATGGATACGCAGTATTTT | CASSLGQLGPMDTQYF | . | TRBV5-1 | once | TRBJ2-3
TGTGCCAGTAGCCCTGGACTTGTAGAGACCCAGTACTTC | CASSPGLVETQYF | . | TRBV19 | . | TRBJ2-5
TGTGCCAGCAGCCAGTACCAGGGCTACACCTTC | CASSQYQGYTF | . | TRBV3-1/TRBV3-2 | . | TRBJ1-2
TGTGCCAGTAGGCCGAAGGTTAGCGGCCCCTACGAGCAGTACTTC | CASRPKVSGPYEQYF | . | TRBV19 | . | TRBJ2-7
TGTGCCAGCGGACAGGGCTATGGCTACACCTTC | CASGQGYGYTF | TRBD1 | TRBV4-2 | . | TRBJ1-2
TGTGCCAGCAGTTACTTAGCGGGGGGGGGCACAGATACGCAGTATTTT | CASSYLAGGGTDTQYF | TRBD2 | TRBV6-2/TRBV6-3 | . | TRBJ2-3
TGTGCCAGCAGCTTCCAGGGGTTCCTTGGCTACACCTTC | CASSFQGFLGYTF | . | TRBV5-6 | . | TRBJ1-2
TGTGCCAGCAGCTTAGGGACTAGCACAGATACGCAGTATTTT | CASSLGTSTDTQYF | . | TRBV7-3 | . | TRBJ2-3
TGTGCCAGCAGTGAGAGAACGGCTGGAAACACCATATATTTT | CASSERTAGNTIYF | . | TRBV2 | . | TRBJ1-3
TGTGCCAGCAGGCCGGGACTAGGAGAATACAATGAGCAGTTCTTC | CASRPGLGEYNEQFF | TRBD2 | TRBV27 | . | TRBJ2-1
TGTGCTAGTGGTTTGAGCCTTGCGGTCAATGAGCAGTTCTTC | CASGLSLAVNEQFF | . | TRBV12-5 | . | TRBJ2-1
TGTGCCAGCACTATAAACACTGAAGCTTTCTTT | CASTINTEAFF | . | TRBV12-3/TRBV12-4 | . | TRBJ1-1
TGTGCCAGCTCACCAGGGGCAGGGCGCACCGGGGAGCTGTTTTTT | CASSPGAGRTGELFF | . | TRBV18 | . | TRBJ2-2
TGCAGTGCTAGAGATCTGAATGAGCAGTTCTTC | CSARDLNEQFF | . | TRBV20-1 | . | TRBJ2-1
TGTGCCAGCAGCCCTCTACGGAGCACAGGGGTCAGCACAGATACGCAGTATTTT | CASSPLRSTGVSTDTQYF | TRBD1 | TRBV28 | . | TRBJ2-3
TGTGCCAGCAGCACTCCTACCCCACTCACAGATACGCAGTATTTT | CASSTPTPLTDTQYF | . | TRBV7-2 | . | TRBJ2-3
TGCAGTGCTAGTAATTCGGGACTTCGAAGCTCCTACGAGCAGTACTTC | CSASNSGLRSSYEQYF | . | TRBV20-1 | . | TRBJ2-7
TGTGCCAGCAGCTTAGTTCGACAGAACACTGAAGCTTTCTTT | CASSLVRQNTEAFF | . | TRBV7-2 | . | TRBJ1-1
TGTGCCAGCAGTGAAGGGGGCTTTTACGAGCAGTACTTC | CASSEGGFYEQYF | . | TRBV6-1 | few | TRBJ2-7
TGTGCCAGCAGCGTAGCGGGGAGCACAGATACGCAGTATTTT | CASSVAGSTDTQYF | . | TRBV9 | . | TRBJ2-3
TGTGCCAGTAGTATTCGGACGTGGGATGGATGGGGCTACGGCTACACCTTC | CASSIRTWDGWGYGYTF | . | TRBV19 | few | TRBJ1-2
TGCGCCAGCAGCCAAGATAGGCCGACAGTTTCGAATGAAAAACTGTTTTTT | CASSQDRPTVSNEKLFF | . | TRBV4-3 | . | TRBJ1-4
TGCGCCAGCCGCGGATTCAGCGGGAGCTCCTACAATGAGCAGTTCTTC | CASRGFSGSSYNEQFF | TRBD2 | TRBV5-1 | . | TRBJ2-1